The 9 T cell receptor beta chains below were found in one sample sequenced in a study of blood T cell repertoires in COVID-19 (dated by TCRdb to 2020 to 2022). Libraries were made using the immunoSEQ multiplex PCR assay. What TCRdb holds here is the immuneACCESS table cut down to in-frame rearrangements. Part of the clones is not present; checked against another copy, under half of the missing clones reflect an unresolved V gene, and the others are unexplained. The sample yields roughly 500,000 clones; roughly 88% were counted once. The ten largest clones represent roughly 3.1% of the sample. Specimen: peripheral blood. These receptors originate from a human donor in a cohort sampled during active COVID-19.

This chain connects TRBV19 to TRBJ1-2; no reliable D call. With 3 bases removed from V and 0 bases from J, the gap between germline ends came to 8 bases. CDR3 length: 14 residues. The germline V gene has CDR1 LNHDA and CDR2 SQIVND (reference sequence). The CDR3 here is CASSITETNYGYTF. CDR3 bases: TGTGCCAGTAGTATCACGGAGACTAACTATGGCTACACCTTC.

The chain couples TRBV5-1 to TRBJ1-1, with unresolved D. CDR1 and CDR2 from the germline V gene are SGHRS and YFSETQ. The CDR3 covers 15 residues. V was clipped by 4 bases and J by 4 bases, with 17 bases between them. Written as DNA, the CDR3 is TGCGCCAGCAGCCGACTGGTTGAGCAGACCACTGAAGCTTTCTTT. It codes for CASSRLVEQTTEAFF.

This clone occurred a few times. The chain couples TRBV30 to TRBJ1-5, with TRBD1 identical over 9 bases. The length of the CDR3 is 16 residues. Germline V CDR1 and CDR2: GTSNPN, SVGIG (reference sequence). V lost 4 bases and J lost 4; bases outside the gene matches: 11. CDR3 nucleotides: TGTGCCTGGAACTATGGGACAGGGAACCCGAATCAGCCCCAGCATTTT. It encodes CAWNYGTGNPNQPQHF.

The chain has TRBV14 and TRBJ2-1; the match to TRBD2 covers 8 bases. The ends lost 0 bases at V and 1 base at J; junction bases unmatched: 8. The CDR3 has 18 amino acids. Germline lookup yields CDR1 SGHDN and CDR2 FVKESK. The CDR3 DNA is TGTGCCAGCAGCCAAGAGTACGGGCTAGCGGGTTCCTACAATGAGCAGTTCTTC. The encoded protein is CASSQEYGLAGSYNEQFF.

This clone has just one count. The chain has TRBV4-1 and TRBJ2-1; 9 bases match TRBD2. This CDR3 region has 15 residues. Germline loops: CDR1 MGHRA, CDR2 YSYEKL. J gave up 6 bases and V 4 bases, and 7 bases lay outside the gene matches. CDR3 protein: CASSLSGSGLNEQFF. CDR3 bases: TGCGCCAGCAGCCTTAGCGGGAGCGGCCTCAATGAGCAGTTCTTC.

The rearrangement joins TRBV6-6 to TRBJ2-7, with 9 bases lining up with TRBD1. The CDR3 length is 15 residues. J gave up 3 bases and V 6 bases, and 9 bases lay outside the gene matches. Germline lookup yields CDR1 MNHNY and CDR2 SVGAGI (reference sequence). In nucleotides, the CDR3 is TGTGCCAGCAGCCGTCCCGGGACAGGGATCTACGAGCAGTACTTC. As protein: CASSRPGTGIYEQYF.

The CDR3 here is CAWSVNLQGTEAFF. In nucleotides, the CDR3 is TGTGCCTGGAGTGTAAATCTACAGGGCACTGAAGCTTTCTTT. The chain links TRBV30 to TRBJ1-1, with D perhaps TRBD1 (6 bases). The germline V gene has CDR1 GTSNPN and CDR2 SVGIG (reference sequence). V was trimmed by 0 bases and J by 4 bases, leaving 12 bases between them. The CDR3 runs to 14 residues.

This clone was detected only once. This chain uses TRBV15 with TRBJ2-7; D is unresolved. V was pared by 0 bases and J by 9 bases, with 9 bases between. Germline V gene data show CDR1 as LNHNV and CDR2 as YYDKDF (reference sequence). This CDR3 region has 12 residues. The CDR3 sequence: CATSRDITSQYF. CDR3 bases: TGTGCCACCAGCAGAGATATTACTTCGCAGTACTTC.

The chain's CDR3 is CASSWLAGVFHEQYF. CDR3 DNA: TGTGCCAGCAGCTGGTTAGCGGGAGTTTTCCACGAGCAGTACTTC. This rearrangement joins TRBV14 to TRBJ2-7, with 9 bases lining up with TRBD2. V lost 5 bases, J lost 5 bases, and 10 bases stayed unmatched. The CDR3 contains 15 residues. Germline-derived CDR1 and CDR2 are SGHDN and FVKESK.